What follows is one T cell receptor beta chain and its context. Per the authors' pipeline: Amplification of reference gene primers provided the estimated nucleated cell counts. Measured with immunoSEQ multiplex PCR; TCRdb has only the in-frame clones, and not every one. The V and J calls and clone size are taken from that table; D and trimming were inferred from the DNA. The table shows about 300,000 clones, with 89% occurring only once. Seattle's cohort entered during active infection and was followed longitudinally. This entry belongs to a study of blood T cell repertoires in COVID-19. Turning to the study itself: The analysed material was cDNA or gDNA that came from T cells, B-cell-depleted T cells, or PBMCs.

The germline gives CDR1 PRHDT, CDR2 FYEKMQ (reference sequence). The V gene end was trimmed by 5 bases and the J gene end by 2 bases; junction bases not matched to a gene: 9. This CDR3 region has 16 residues. This chain links TRBV13 with TRBJ1-1; 9 bases agree with TRBD1. Material for sequencing was peripheral blood. This TCR was recovered from a woman aged 25 to 45 with COVID-19, enrolled during active disease. The CDR3 protein is CASSHTGTGKNTEAFF. The CDR3 DNA is TGTGCCAGCAGCCATACGGGGACAGGGAAAAACACTGAAGCTTTCTTT.